This T cell receptor beta chain emerged from a study of Graves' ophthalmopathy and Graves' hyperthyroidism. In the study overall: Peripheral blood sampling occurred at initial diagnosis, before any treatment.

The table lists this clonotype with many counts. RNA served as the template for amplifying TCR beta CDR3 regions. HTBI primers served in a first-round RT-PCR, which a second-round multiplex PCR followed. Each CDR3 protein is one row after TCRdb ran MiXCR on the multiplex PCR reads. The sample shows some 210,000 distinct CDR3 sequences, 29% of them seen only once. The CDR3 loop spans 15 amino acids. Germline V gene data show CDR1 as MNHEY and CDR2 as SVGEGT. The trim removed 7 bases at V and 1 base at J, leaving 9 bases unmatched. Sequencing was done on a sample of peripheral blood. The rearrangement links TRBV6-2 or TRBV6-3 to TRBJ1-1; 7 bases match TRBD1. This receptor was obtained from a man over 45 with Graves' ophthalmopathy. The CDR3 DNA follows: TGTGCCAGCACCCTAACCGGGACAGCGAACACTGAAGCTTTCTTT. It specifies CASTLTGTANTEAFF.